These 11 T cell receptor beta chains were sequenced from one sample in a study of shared clonotypes between healthy human individuals (TCRdb year 2020). Libraries were built with the immunoSEQ multiplex PCR assay. What TCRdb holds here is the immuneACCESS table cut down to in-frame rearrangements. Part of the clones is not present; checked against another copy, under half of the missing clones reflect an unresolved V gene, and the others are unexplained. The sample table shows approximately 1.5 million clones, and around 98.5% are seen once. The ten most abundant clones make up 0.3% to 0.45% of the sample. The sample consisted of naive CD4+ T cells sorted from blood. The sample's cell subset or site label is to be understood as: CD45RA+ positively selected. These receptors came from a man under 40 in good health.

The chain links TRBV7-2 to TRBJ2-2; D is possibly TRBD2 (5 bases). The CDR3 is made up of 13 amino acids. CDR1 and CDR2 (germline): SGHTA, FQGNSA. V was shortened by 5 bases and J by 7 bases, with 11 bases between the two germline ends. The CDR3 DNA follows: TGTGCCAGCAGCCCAAAACGGGACGGGGAGCTGTTTTTT. Its translation is CASSPKRDGELFF.

The chain uses TRBV27 and TRBJ2-7; D unclear. Trimming removed 5 bases at V and 0 bases at J, with 11 bases between. The germline V gene has CDR1 MNHEY and CDR2 SMNVEV (reference sequence). The CDR3 has 14 residues. CDR3 in DNA: TGTGCCAGCAGTCATACGGATGCCTCCTACGAGCAGTACTTC. It codes for CASSHTDASYEQYF.

This clone was seen only once. The genes are TRBV7-8 and TRBJ1-4; D uncertain. CDR1 and CDR2 (germline): SGHVS, FQNEAQ. The CDR3 loop spans 15 amino acids. Trimming took off 4 bases at V and 0 bases at J, with 9 bases between the two ends. CDR3 bases: TGTGCCAGCAGCTCGGACGGGGCAACTAATGAAAAACTGTTTTTT. It is translated as CASSSDGATNEKLFF.

The chain joins TRBV7-9 to TRBJ2-3; the D call may be TRBD1 or TRBD2 (6 bases each). This CDR3 region has 15 residues. V lost 2 bases, J lost 2 bases, and 11 bases lay in between. Germline CDR1 and CDR2: SEHNR and FQNEAQ (reference sequence). The CDR3 loop is CASSLRRGPTDTQYF. The CDR3 DNA reads as TGTGCCAGCAGCTTACGCCGGGGGCCCACAGATACGCAGTATTTT.

A word on this clone: Germline and junction disagree at one end, which may indicate a read error. The chain links TRBV7-7 to TRBJ2-5, with 9 bases matching TRBD1. The CDR3 runs to 15 residues. The germline gives CDR1 SSHAT, CDR2 FNYEAQ (reference sequence). The CDR3 nucleotides read TGTGCTAGCAGTCGACTTACAGGGGGCCGGGAGACCCAGTACTTC. This sequence encodes CASSRLTGGRETQYF.

For this clone: An end of the junction differs from the germline gene, which may be a read error. The V and J genes are TRBV19 and TRBJ1-5; D unclear. Germline CDR1 is LNHDA and CDR2 is SQIVND (reference sequence). This CDR3 region has 15 residues. CDR3 DNA sequence: TGTGTCAGTAGTATGGGCCCCGTGGGTGTTAAAGCCCAGCATTTT. Its protein is CVSSMGPVGVKAQHF.

V gene TRBV2 combines with J gene TRBJ2-1, with D uncertain. CDR1 and CDR2 from the germline V gene are SNHLY and FYNNEI. This CDR3 is built from 12 residues. V shed 2 bases and J shed 8 bases, with 7 bases lying between them. CDR3 region: CASSERADEQFF. CDR3 DNA: TGTGCCAGCAGTGAAAGGGCCGATGAGCAGTTCTTC.

CDR3 nucleotides: TGTGCCAGCACTTTAGCCTACGAGCAGTACTTC. Encoded protein: CASTLAYEQYF. The V and J genes are TRBV6-1 and TRBJ2-7; D not resolved. Germline V gives CDR1 MNHNS, CDR2 SASEGT. The V end was cut by 7 bases, the J end by 2 bases, with 6 bases between. This CDR3 is 11 amino acids long.

The sample holds one count of this clone. The V call is TRBV7-2, the J call TRBJ2-5, with D tentatively TRBD1 or TRBD2 (7 bases each). Per germline, CDR1 SGHTA and CDR2 FQGNSA. V lost 4 bases, J lost 5 bases, and 17 bases lay in between. This CDR3 region has 15 residues. The CDR3 region has the DNA TGTGCCAGCAGCTCTTCACAGGGGAGGGGGGAGACCCAGTACTTC. It translates to CASSSSQGRGETQYF.

The rearrangement links TRBV9 to TRBJ2-5; D not resolved. Trimming took off 0 bases at V and 3 bases at J, with 12 bases between the two ends. The CDR3 totals 15 residues. CDR1 SGDLS and CDR2 YYNGEE come from the germline V gene. The CDR3 sequence: CASSVGRVWEETQYF. DNA of the CDR3: TGTGCCAGCAGCGTAGGACGAGTATGGGAAGAGACCCAGTACTTC.

About this clone: Other DNA sequences in this specimen translate into the identical CDR3. The genes are TRBV27 and TRBJ2-3; unclear D gene. Germline CDR1 MNHEY, CDR2 SMNVEV (reference sequence). CDR3 size: 12 residues. Trimming removed 4 bases from V and 2 bases from J, with 4 bases in between. CDR3 in amino acids: CASSSHTDTQYF. CDR3 bases: TGTGCCAGCAGTTCACACACAGATACGCAGTATTTT.